A single sample gave rise to the 32 T cell receptor beta chains below, sequenced in a study of blood T cell repertoires in COVID-19. Generated by immunoSEQ multiplex PCR, the TCRdb table keeps only in-frame clones and is missing some. The sample contains some 230,000 clones, 80% to 90% of which appear only once. The sequenced sample was peripheral blood. These receptors all come from a man aged 50-60 years who had recovered from COVID-19.

V and J are TRBV6-2 or TRBV6-3 and TRBJ2-7; 10 nucleotides agree with TRBD2. Per the germline V gene, CDR1 is MNHEY and CDR2 is SVGEGT. V lost 2 bases and J lost 6; bases outside the gene matches: 10. CDR3 length: 16 residues. CDR3 coding DNA: TGTGCCAGCAGTTACGGCGGACTAGCGGCCGCCCCCGAGCAGTACTTC. This sequence encodes CASSYGGLAAAPEQYF.

The gene calls are TRBV20-1 and TRBJ2-1, with unresolved D. The CDR3 spans 11 residues. CDR1 and CDR2 from the germline V gene are DFQATT and SNEGSKA (reference sequence). Trimming took 5 bases from V and 10 from J, leaving 12 bases between them. CDR3 amino acids: CSAATNTEQFF. The CDR3 bases are TGCAGTGCTGCGACAAACACAGAGCAGTTCTTC.

The rearrangement links TRBV9 to TRBJ2-6, with D unclear. Trimming took off 0 bases at V and 0 bases at J, with 4 bases between the two ends. Germline assignment: CDR1 SGDLS and CDR2 YYNGEE. This CDR3 region has 15 residues. The CDR3 coding sequence is TGTGCCAGCAGCGTAGCGGGCTCTGGGGCCAACGTCCTGACTTTC. This encodes CASSVAGSGANVLTF.

The gene calls are TRBV5-1 and TRBJ2-3; TRBD2 aligns across 10 bases. The germline gives CDR1 SGHRS, CDR2 YFSETQ. V trimming: 1 base; J trimming: 2 bases; junction bases outside the gene matches: 13. There are 19 residues in the CDR3. Written as DNA, the CDR3 is TGCGCCAGCAGCTTGTTATCCAGCGGGAGGGCCAAGGACACAGATACGCAGTATTTT. Amino acids: CASSLLSSGRAKDTDTQYF.

This clone is a singleton in its sample. CDR3 DNA: TGCAGCGTGAAAGGGGCAGGCTGGGGCGGGGAGCTGTTTTTT. As protein: CSVKGAGWGGELFF. This chain links TRBV29-1 with TRBJ2-2; D is possibly TRBD1 (5 bases). Germline assignment: CDR1 SQVTM and CDR2 ANQGSEA. This CDR3 region has 14 residues. V gave up 6 bases and J gave up 7 bases, with 18 bases separating them.

This chain links TRBV10-1 with TRBJ1-5; 8 bases agree with TRBD1. The germline CDR1 and CDR2 sequences are WNHNN and SYGVQD (reference sequence). This CDR3 contains 15 residues. V gave up 7 bases and J gave up 7 bases; unmatched junction bases: 12. In DNA form, the CDR3 reads TGCGCCAGCAAGGATGAAGGACAGGGCAGCCAGCCCCAGCATTTT. It is translated as CASKDEGQGSQPQHF.

The chain is built from TRBV3-1 (or the pseudogene TRBV3-2) and TRBJ2-7; 8 bases map to TRBD2. With 4 bases clipped from V and 11 bases from J, the junction kept 7 bases outside the gene matches. The CDR3 has 12 amino acids. Germline V CDR1 and CDR2: LGHDT, YNNKEL (reference sequence). The CDR3 reads CASSPSSGQEYF. CDR3 in DNA: TGTGCCAGCAGCCCCTCTAGCGGGCAAGAGTACTTC.

The gene calls are TRBV6-5 and TRBJ2-1; a weak D match, TRBD2 (6 bases). V was pared by 7 bases and J by 5 bases, with 12 bases between. Per the germline V gene, CDR1 is MNHEY and CDR2 is SVGAGI. The CDR3 is made up of 13 amino acids. For the CDR3, the DNA is TGTGCCAGCATGCGGACTATTCACAATGAGCAGTTCTTC. It encodes CASMRTIHNEQFF.

The chain employs TRBV29-1 and TRBJ1-1, with TRBD1 matching over 7 bases. This CDR3 region has 10 residues. The V gene end was trimmed by 8 bases and the J gene end by 7 bases; junction bases not matched to a gene: 4. Germline CDR1 reads SQVTM; CDR2 reads ANQGSEA. CDR3 bases: TGCAGCTACCGGGACAGTGAAGCTTTCTTT. Amino acids: CSYRDSEAFF.

This chain joins TRBV19 and TRBJ2-1, with 11 bases aligning to TRBD1. Germline CDR1 reads LNHDA; CDR2 reads SQIVND (reference sequence). The CDR3 contains 13 residues. V lost 8 bases, J lost 6 bases, and 3 bases stayed unmatched. Written as DNA, the CDR3 is TGTGCCAGTCGGACAGGGGGCCTCAATGAGCAGTTCTTC. Amino acids: CASRTGGLNEQFF.

This chain uses TRBV7-8 with TRBJ1-2, with 9 bases that match TRBD1. Germline CDR1 reads SGHVS; CDR2 reads FQNEAQ. Trimming removed 4 bases from V and 3 bases from J; junction bases left unmatched: 9. The CDR3 spans 16 residues. The CDR3 coding sequence is TGTGCCAGCAGCTATCAACCGGACAGGGGTGACTATGGCTACACCTTC. Translation gives CASSYQPDRGDYGYTF. The whole variable domain, filled in from reference TRBV7-8 and TRBJ1-2, reads GAGVSQSPRYKVAKRGQDVALRCDPISGHVSLFWYQQALGQGPEFLTYFQNEAQLDKSGLPSDRFFAERPEGSVSTLKIQRTQQEDSAVYLCASSYQPDRGDYGYTFGSGTRLTVV.

This rearrangement joins TRBV18 to TRBJ2-4, with TRBD1 matching over 7 bases. The CDR3 has 16 residues. The trim removed 4 bases at V and 6 bases at J, leaving 12 bases unmatched. The germline V gene encodes CDR1 KGHSH and CDR2 LQKENI. The CDR3: CASSRETGTLRNIQYF. The CDR3 nucleotides are TGTGCCAGCTCACGGGAGACAGGGACCCTTCGAAACATTCAGTACTTC. Supplemented by reference TRBV18 and TRBJ2-4, the full variable domain reads NAGVMQNPRHLVRRRGQEARLRCSPMKGHSHVYWYRQLPEEGLKFMVYLQKENIIDESGMPKERFSAEFPKEGPSILRIQQVVRGDSAAYFCASSRETGTLRNIQYFGAGTRLSVL.

The V call is TRBV29-1, the J call TRBJ2-1, with 7 bases fitting TRBD2. CDR1 SQVTM and CDR2 ANQGSEA come from the germline V gene. The V gene end was trimmed by 7 bases and the J gene end by 7 bases; junction bases not matched to a gene: 10. The CDR3 extends over 13 amino acids. Written as DNA, the CDR3 is TGCAGCGCCGGGGAGGGAGGGATAAATGAGCAGTTCTTC. Protein product: CSAGEGGINEQFF.

The chain links TRBV5-1 to TRBJ2-5; 7 bases map to TRBD1. In germline, CDR1 is SGHRS, CDR2 YFSETQ. This CDR3 spans 14 amino acids. Trimming cost V 4 bases and J 5 bases; bases outside gene matches: 8. The CDR3 region is CASSDPTGLETQYF. The CDR3 DNA follows: TGCGCCAGCAGCGACCCGACAGGGTTGGAGACCCAGTACTTC.

This chain links TRBV2 with TRBJ2-2, with 10 bases lining up with TRBD1. With 7 bases clipped from V and 6 bases from J, the junction kept 8 bases outside the gene matches. The germline V gene encodes CDR1 SNHLY and CDR2 FYNNEI. This CDR3 has 15 residues. CDR3 protein: CASTEGTGAAGELFF. The CDR3 DNA is TGTGCCAGCACCGAAGGGACAGGGGCGGCCGGGGAGCTGTTTTTT.

This chain connects TRBV27 to TRBJ1-6; 7 bases match TRBD1. The CDR3 extends over 15 amino acids. The germline gives CDR1 MNHEY, CDR2 SMNVEV (reference sequence). The J segment lost 4 bases and the V segment lost 6 bases, leaving 6 bases of the junction unmatched. In DNA, the CDR3 is TGTGCCAGCAGACCGCCGGGACAGTATAATTCACCCCTCCACTTT. Its protein product is CASRPPGQYNSPLHF.

This clone was recorded only once. The rearrangement joins TRBV6-4 to TRBJ2-4; 16 positions agree with TRBD2. The CDR3 consists of 20 residues. The germline gives CDR1 MRHNA, CDR2 SNTAGT. With 1 base clipped from V and 1 base from J, the junction kept 7 bases outside the gene matches. CDR3 DNA: TGTGCCAGCAGTGACTGGGGACTAGCGGGAGGGCCCTTTGCCAAAAACATTCAGTACTTC. Its protein is CASSDWGLAGGPFAKNIQYF.

The chain uses TRBV5-1 and TRBJ2-3, with D possibly TRBD2 on 5 matching bases. CDR1 and CDR2 from the germline V gene are SGHRS and YFSETQ. CDR3 size: 15 residues. Trimming took off 3 bases at V and 4 bases at J, with 15 bases between the two ends. CDR3 sequence (DNA): TGCGCCAGCAGCTACGGTAGCGCGGGTTCAGATACGCAGTATTTT. Protein: CASSYGSAGSDTQYF.

V usage is TRBV5-1 and J usage is TRBJ2-7, with TRBD1 as a possible D gene (7 bases). This CDR3 is built from 15 residues. Trimming cost V 0 bases and J 6 bases, with 16 bases left between them. The germline V gene has CDR1 SGHRS and CDR2 YFSETQ. The CDR3 coding sequence is TGCGCCAGCAGCTTGGTATTCAGGGGGGCAAGCGAGCAGTACTTC. This encodes CASSLVFRGASEQYF.

In regard to this clone: Other DNA sequences of this sample code for an identical CDR3. The rearrangement joins TRBV7-9 to TRBJ2-3, with D possibly matching TRBD1 (6 bases). Germline lookup yields CDR1 SEHNR and CDR2 FQNEAQ (reference sequence). The CDR3 has 13 amino acids. V lost 3 bases, J lost 4 bases, and 8 bases lay in between. In nucleotides, the CDR3 is TGTGCCAGCAGCTTTGGGGGCCCAGATACGCAGTATTTT. Translating gives CASSFGGPDTQYF.

CDR3 protein: CASSLTSAHSSSSYNEQFF. CDR3 in DNA: TGTGCCAGCAGCCTTACTAGCGCCCATAGCTCGAGCTCCTACAATGAGCAGTTCTTC. This chain links TRBV4-2 with TRBJ2-1; 7 positions match TRBD2. From germline, CDR1 is LGHNA and CDR2 YNFKEQ. This CDR3 contains 19 residues. Losses at the gene ends were 4 bases for V and 0 bases for J; bases not matched to a gene: 15.

The chain is built from TRBV29-1 and TRBJ2-7, with 8 bases fitting TRBD1. The CDR3 spans 14 residues. Germline values: CDR1 SQVTM, CDR2 ANQGSEA. The junction had 4 bases not matched to a gene; V was cut back by 0 bases and J by 3 bases. This CDR3 is CSVEDEQGVYEQYF. CDR3 nucleotide sequence: TGCAGCGTTGAAGATGAACAGGGGGTCTACGAGCAGTACTTC.

About this clone: The same CDR3 is also encoded by other DNA sequences in this sample. The V and J genes are TRBV18 and TRBJ1-4; D perhaps matches TRBD1 (6 bases). Germline CDR1 KGHSH, CDR2 LQKENI. V was shortened by 1 base and J by 3 bases, with 6 bases between the two germline ends. The CDR3 loop spans 14 amino acids. The CDR3 region is CASSPQGANEKLFF. The DNA for the CDR3 is TGTGCCAGCTCACCACAGGGGGCTAATGAAAAACTGTTTTTT. Combining the CDR3 with reference TRBV18 and TRBJ1-4 gives the whole variable domain NAGVMQNPRHLVRRRGQEARLRCSPMKGHSHVYWYRQLPEEGLKFMVYLQKENIIDESGMPKERFSAEFPKEGPSILRIQQVVRGDSAAYFCASSPQGANEKLFFGSGTQLSVL.

The chain couples TRBV6-7 to TRBJ2-3; 13 nucleotides agree with TRBD2. TRBV6-7 is sorted into the ORF group, with uncertain function. With V trimmed by 5 bases and J by 4 bases, 3 bases remained unmatched. CDR3 length: 15 residues. The CDR3 region is CASSTGLAGADTQYF. CDR3 DNA sequence: TGTGCCAGCAGTACAGGACTAGCGGGAGCAGATACGCAGTATTTT.

The chain uses TRBV3-1 (or the pseudogene TRBV3-2) and TRBJ2-1; 7 bases match TRBD2. CDR3 size: 15 residues. V shed 3 bases and J 6 bases; nucleotides not matched to a gene: 8. Germline V gives CDR1 LGHDT, CDR2 YNNKEL (reference sequence). Written as DNA, the CDR3 is TGTGCCAGCAGCCACCGGGACTACCTCACCAATGAGCAGTTCTTC. Protein: CASSHRDYLTNEQFF.

The CDR3 DNA follows: TGCGCCAGCAGCTTGCCGACTAGCGGGAGCCCAGATACGCAGTATTTT. Its translation: CASSLPTSGSPDTQYF. V usage is TRBV5-1 and J usage is TRBJ2-3, with TRBD2 identical over 12 bases. CDR3 size: 16 residues. CDR1 and CDR2 from the germline V gene are SGHRS and YFSETQ. The trim removed 1 base at V and 4 bases at J, leaving 4 bases unmatched.

The rearrangement links TRBV18 to TRBJ2-3, with 8 bases aligning to TRBD2. From germline, CDR1 is KGHSH and CDR2 LQKENI. The CDR3 totals 21 residues. Trimming took 3 bases from V and 0 from J; bases not matched to a gene: 20. The CDR3 loop is CASSPDLSPGTRHTSTDTQYF. CDR3 sequence (DNA): TGTGCCAGCTCACCGGATTTATCTCCCGGGACTAGACATACTAGCACAGATACGCAGTATTTT. The variable domain in full, with the rest retrieved from reference TRBV18 and TRBJ2-3, is NAGVMQNPRHLVRRRGQEARLRCSPMKGHSHVYWYRQLPEEGLKFMVYLQKENIIDESGMPKERFSAEFPKEGPSILRIQQVVRGDSAAYFCASSPDLSPGTRHTSTDTQYFGPGTRLTVL.

This sequence joins TRBV10-3 and TRBJ2-6; 11 bases line up with TRBD2. Germline assignment: CDR1 ENHRY and CDR2 SYGVKD. V shed 2 bases and J 4 bases; nucleotides not matched to a gene: 13. There are 20 residues in the CDR3. The CDR3 DNA reads TGTGCCATCAGTGAGGGGTTAATAGCGGGAGGGCAGGAAGGGGCCAACGTCCTGACTTTC. Translating gives CAISEGLIAGGQEGANVLTF.

This clone was observed a single time. The rearrangement links TRBV7-8 to TRBJ1-1, with TRBD1 as a possible D gene (6 bases). The CDR3 is made up of 15 amino acids. V lost 3 bases to trimming and J lost 0 bases, with 11 bases between them. Germline CDR1 SGHVS, CDR2 FQNEAQ. The CDR3 here is CASSFHRAMNTEAFF. CDR3 coding DNA: TGTGCCAGCAGCTTTCACAGGGCCATGAACACTGAAGCTTTCTTT.

The chain joins TRBV10-2 to TRBJ1-5; the D gene is possibly TRBD1 (5 bases). The germline gives CDR1 WSHSY, CDR2 SAAADI. Trimming pared 0 bases from V and 7 bases from J, leaving 13 bases between. The CDR3 has 15 residues. CDR3 amino acids: CASSESDQGSQPQHF. CDR3 in DNA: TGCGCCAGCAGTGAGTCGGACCAGGGAAGCCAGCCCCAGCATTTT.

The chain is built from TRBV12-5 and TRBJ2-5; 14 nucleotides match TRBD2. This CDR3 spans 18 amino acids. Per germline, CDR1 LGHNT and CDR2 FRNRAP. With V trimmed by 3 bases and J by 1 base, 7 bases remained unmatched. The CDR3 coding sequence is TGTGCTAGTGGTTTCGAAGGACTAGCGGGAGGTCGCCAAGAGACCCAGTACTTC. Protein sequence: CASGFEGLAGGRQETQYF.

The chain joins TRBV28 to TRBJ1-4; a possible D gene is TRBD1 (5 bases). This CDR3 comprises 14 residues. Germline assignment: CDR1 MDHEN and CDR2 SYDVKM. Trimming pared 2 bases from V and 5 bases from J, leaving 9 bases between. This chain's CDR3 is CASSLHQGNEKLFF. CDR3 in DNA: TGTGCCAGCAGTTTACACCAGGGCAATGAAAAACTGTTTTTT.